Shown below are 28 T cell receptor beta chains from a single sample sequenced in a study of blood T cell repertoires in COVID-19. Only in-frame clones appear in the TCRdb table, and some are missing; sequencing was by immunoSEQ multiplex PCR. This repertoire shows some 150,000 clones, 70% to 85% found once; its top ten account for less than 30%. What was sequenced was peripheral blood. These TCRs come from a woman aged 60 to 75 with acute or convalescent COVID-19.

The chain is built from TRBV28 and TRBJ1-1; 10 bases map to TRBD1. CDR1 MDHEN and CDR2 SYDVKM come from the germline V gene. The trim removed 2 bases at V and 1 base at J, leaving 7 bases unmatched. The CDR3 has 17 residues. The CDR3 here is CASSLAGQGKPNTEAFF. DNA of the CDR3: TGTGCCAGCAGTTTAGCGGGACAGGGGAAACCGAACACTGAAGCTTTCTTT.

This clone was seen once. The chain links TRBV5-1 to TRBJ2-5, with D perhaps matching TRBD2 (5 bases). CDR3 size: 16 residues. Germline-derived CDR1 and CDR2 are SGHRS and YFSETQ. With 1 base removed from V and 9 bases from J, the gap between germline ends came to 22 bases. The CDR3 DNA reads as TGCGCCAGCAGCTTGTTTAGCGTCGGGGTGGCGAGACCCCAGTACTTC. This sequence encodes CASSLFSVGVARPQYF.

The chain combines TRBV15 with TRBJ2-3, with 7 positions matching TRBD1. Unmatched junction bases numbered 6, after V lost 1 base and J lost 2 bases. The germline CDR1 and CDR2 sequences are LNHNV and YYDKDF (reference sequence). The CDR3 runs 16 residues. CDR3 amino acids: CATSRGSGQLTDTQYF. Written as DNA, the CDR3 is TGTGCCACCAGCAGAGGATCGGGACAGCTCACAGATACGCAGTATTTT.

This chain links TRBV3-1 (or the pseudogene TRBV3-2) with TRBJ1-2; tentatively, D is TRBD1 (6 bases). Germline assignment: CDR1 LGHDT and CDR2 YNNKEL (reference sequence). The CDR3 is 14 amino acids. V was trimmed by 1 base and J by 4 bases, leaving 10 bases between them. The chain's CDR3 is CASSQATGTYGYTF. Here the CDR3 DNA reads TGTGCCAGCAGCCAAGCGACAGGCACCTATGGCTACACCTTC.

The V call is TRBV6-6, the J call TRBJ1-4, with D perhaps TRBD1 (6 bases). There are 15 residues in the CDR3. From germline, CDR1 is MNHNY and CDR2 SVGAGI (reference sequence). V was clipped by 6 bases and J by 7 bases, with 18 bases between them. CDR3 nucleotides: TGTGCCAGCAGCCCGGGGGGGGCGGGAGGTGAAAAACTGTTTTTT. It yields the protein CASSPGGAGGEKLFF.

The CDR3 sequence: CASSYSSASRETQYF. DNA of the CDR3: TGTGCCAGCAGTTATAGTTCGGCTAGCCGGGAGACCCAGTACTTC. This sequence joins TRBV6-5 and TRBJ2-5, with a tentative D call TRBD2 (5 bases). CDR1 is MNHEY and CDR2 is SVGAGI in the germline V gene. The CDR3 totals 15 residues. The V end lost 3 bases, the J end lost 5 bases, and 16 bases lay between the germline ends.

CDR3 region: CASSLGQGNGYTF. CDR3 DNA sequence: TGTGCCAGCAGCCTAGGACAGGGCAATGGCTACACCTTC. This sequence joins TRBV5-6 and TRBJ1-2; 8 positions match TRBD1. Germline V gene data show CDR1 as SGHDT and CDR2 as YYEEEE. The CDR3 spans 13 residues. J gave up 6 bases and V 4 bases, and 5 bases lay outside the gene matches.

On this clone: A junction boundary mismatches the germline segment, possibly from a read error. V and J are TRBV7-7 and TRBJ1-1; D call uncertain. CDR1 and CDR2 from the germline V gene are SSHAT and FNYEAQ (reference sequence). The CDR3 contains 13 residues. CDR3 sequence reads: CASSFGMNTEAFF. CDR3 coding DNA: TGTGCTAGCAGCTTCGGGATGAACACTGAAGCTTTCTTT.

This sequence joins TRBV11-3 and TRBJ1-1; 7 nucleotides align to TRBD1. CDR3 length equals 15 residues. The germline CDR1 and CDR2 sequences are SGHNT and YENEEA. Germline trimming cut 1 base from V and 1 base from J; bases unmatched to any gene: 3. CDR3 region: CASSLGGTANTEAFF. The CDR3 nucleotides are TGTGCCAGCAGCTTAGGAGGGACAGCGAACACTGAAGCTTTCTTT.

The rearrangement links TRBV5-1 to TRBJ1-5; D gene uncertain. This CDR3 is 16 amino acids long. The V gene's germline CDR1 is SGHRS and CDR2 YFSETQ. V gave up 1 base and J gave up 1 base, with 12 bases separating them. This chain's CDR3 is CASSLTAGGSNQPQHF. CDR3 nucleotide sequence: TGCGCCAGCAGCTTGACAGCCGGAGGGAGCAATCAGCCCCAGCATTTT.

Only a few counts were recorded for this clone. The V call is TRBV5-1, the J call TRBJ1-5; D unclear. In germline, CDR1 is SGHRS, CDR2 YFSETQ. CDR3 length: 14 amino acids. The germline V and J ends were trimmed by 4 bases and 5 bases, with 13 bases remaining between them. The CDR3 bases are TGCGCCAGCAGCCCGGAGGGAGGCCATCAGCCCCAGCATTTT. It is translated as CASSPEGGHQPQHF.

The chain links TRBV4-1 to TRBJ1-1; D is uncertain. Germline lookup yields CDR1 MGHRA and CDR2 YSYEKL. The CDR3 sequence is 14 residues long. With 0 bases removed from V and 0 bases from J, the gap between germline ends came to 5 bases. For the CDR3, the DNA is TGCGCCAGCAGCCAAGAAAGAGTGAACACTGAAGCTTTCTTT. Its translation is CASSQERVNTEAFF.

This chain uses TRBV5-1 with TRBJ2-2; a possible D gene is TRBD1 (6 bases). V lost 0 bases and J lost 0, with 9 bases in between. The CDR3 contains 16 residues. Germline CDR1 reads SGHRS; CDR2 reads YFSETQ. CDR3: CASSLEGTSNTGELFF. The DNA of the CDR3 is TGCGCCAGCAGCTTGGAGGGGACATCGAACACCGGGGAGCTGTTTTTT.

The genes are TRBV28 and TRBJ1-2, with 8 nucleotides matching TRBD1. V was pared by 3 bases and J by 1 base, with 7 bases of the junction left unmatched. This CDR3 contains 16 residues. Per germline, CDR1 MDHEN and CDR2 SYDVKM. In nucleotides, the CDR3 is TGTGCCAGCAGTTTGGACAGGGTCGGAGGTAACTATGGCTACACCTTC. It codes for CASSLDRVGGNYGYTF.

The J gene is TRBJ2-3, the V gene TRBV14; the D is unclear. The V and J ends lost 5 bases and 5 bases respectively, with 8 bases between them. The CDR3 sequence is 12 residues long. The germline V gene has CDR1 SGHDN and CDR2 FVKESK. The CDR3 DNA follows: TGTGCCAGCAGCTTCACCAGAGATACGCAGTATTTT. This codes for CASSFTRDTQYF.

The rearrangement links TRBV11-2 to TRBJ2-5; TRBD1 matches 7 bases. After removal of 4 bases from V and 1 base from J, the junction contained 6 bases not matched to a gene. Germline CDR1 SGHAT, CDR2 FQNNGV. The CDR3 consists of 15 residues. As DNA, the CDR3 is TGTGCCAGCAGCTCCCCAGGGACAGCCCAAGAGACCCAGTACTTC. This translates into CASSSPGTAQETQYF.

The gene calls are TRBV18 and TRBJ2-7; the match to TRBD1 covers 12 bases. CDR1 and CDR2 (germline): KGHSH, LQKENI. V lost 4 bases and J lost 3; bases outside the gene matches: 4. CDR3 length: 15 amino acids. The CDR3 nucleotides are TGTGCCAGCTCACAGGGGACAGGGGGCGGCTACGAGCAGTACGTC. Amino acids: CASSQGTGGGYEQYV.

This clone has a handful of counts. The CDR3 protein is CASSPRLAGATPYTYNEQFF. The CDR3 DNA reads as TGTGCCAGCAGTCCCAGGCTAGCGGGGGCCACCCCATACACTTACAATGAGCAGTTCTTC. The chain recombines TRBV2 with TRBJ2-1, with 10 positions matching TRBD2. Germline assignment: CDR1 SNHLY and CDR2 FYNNEI. There are 20 residues in the CDR3. V dropped 5 bases and J dropped 4; count of bases not matched to a gene: 20. Supplemented by reference TRBV2 and TRBJ2-1, the full variable domain reads EPEVTQTPSHQVTQMGQEVILRCVPISNHLYFYWYRQILGQKVEFLVSFYNNEISEKSEIFDDQFSVERPDGSNFTLKIRSTKLEDSAMYFCASSPRLAGATPYTYNEQFFGPGTRLTVL.

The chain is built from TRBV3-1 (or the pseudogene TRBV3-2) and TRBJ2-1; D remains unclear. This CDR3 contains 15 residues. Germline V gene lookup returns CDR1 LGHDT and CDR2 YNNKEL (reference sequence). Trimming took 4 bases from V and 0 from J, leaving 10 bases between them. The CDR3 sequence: CASSPDWSSYNEQFF. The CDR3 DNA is TGTGCCAGCAGCCCTGACTGGAGCTCCTACAATGAGCAGTTCTTC.

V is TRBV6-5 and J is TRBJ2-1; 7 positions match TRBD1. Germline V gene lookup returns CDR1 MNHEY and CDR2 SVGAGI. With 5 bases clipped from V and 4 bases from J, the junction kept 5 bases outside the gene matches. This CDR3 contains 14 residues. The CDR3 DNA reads TGTGCCAGCAGTAACCCGGACAGGTACAATGAGCAGTTCTTC. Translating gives CASSNPDRYNEQFF.

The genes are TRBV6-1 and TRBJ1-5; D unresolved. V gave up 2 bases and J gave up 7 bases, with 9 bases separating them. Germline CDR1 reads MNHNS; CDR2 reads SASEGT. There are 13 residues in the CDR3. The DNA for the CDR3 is TGTGCCAGCAGTGAAAATGGGCAACAGCCCCAGCATTTT. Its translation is CASSENGQQPQHF.

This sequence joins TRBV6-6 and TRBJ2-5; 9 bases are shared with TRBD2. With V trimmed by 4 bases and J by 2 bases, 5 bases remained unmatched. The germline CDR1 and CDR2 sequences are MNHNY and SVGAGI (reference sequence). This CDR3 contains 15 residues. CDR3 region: CASSFQRGDQETQYF. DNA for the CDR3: TGTGCCAGCAGTTTTCAGCGGGGGGATCAAGAGACCCAGTACTTC.

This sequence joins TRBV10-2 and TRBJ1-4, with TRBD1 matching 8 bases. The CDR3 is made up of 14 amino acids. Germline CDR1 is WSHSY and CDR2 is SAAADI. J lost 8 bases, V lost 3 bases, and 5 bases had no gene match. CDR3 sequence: CASSDGQGREKLFF. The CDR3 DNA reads TGCGCCAGCAGTGATGGACAGGGACGGGAAAAACTGTTTTTT.

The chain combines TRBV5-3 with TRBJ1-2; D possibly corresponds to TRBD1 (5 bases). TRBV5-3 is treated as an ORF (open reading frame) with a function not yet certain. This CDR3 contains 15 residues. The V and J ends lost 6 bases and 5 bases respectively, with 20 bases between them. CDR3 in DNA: TGTGCCAGAATCACTTCCCCCGGGGGAGGGTATGGCTACACCTTC. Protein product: CARITSPGGGYGYTF.

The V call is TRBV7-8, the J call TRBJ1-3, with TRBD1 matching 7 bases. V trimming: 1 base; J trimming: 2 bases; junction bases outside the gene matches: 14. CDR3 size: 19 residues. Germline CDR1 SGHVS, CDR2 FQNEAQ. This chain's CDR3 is CASSLVEGAGERPGNTIYF. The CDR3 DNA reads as TGTGCCAGCAGCTTAGTAGAGGGGGCAGGAGAAAGACCTGGAAACACCATATATTTT.

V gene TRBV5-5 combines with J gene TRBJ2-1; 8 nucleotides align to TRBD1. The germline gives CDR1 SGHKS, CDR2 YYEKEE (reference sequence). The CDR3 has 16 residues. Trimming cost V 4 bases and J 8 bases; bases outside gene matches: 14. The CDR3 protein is CASSVYRGAVRDEQFF. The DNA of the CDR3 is TGTGCCAGCAGCGTCTACAGGGGGGCGGTGAGGGATGAGCAGTTCTTC. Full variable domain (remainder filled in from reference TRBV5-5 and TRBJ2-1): DAGVTQSPTHLIKTRGQQVTLRCSPISGHKSVSWYQQVLGQGPQFIFQYYEKEERGRGNFPDRFSARQFPNYSSELNVNALLLGDSALYLCASSVYRGAVRDEQFFGPGTRLTVL.

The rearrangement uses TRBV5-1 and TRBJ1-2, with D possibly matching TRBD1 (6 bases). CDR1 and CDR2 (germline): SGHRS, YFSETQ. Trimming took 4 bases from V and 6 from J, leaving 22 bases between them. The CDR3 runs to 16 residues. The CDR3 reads CASSSQTGAISNGYTF. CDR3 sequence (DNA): TGCGCCAGCAGCAGCCAGACAGGTGCAATCTCTAATGGCTACACCTTC.

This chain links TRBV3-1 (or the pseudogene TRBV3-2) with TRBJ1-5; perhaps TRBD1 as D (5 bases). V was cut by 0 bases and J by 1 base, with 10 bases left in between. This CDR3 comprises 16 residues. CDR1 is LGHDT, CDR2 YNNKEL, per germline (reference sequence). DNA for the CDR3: TGTGCCAGCAGCCAAGACGGAGGGGCAAGCAATCAGCCCCAGCATTTT. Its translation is CASSQDGGASNQPQHF.